This is a list of T cell receptor beta chains from one sample in a study of cytotoxic CD8 clonotypes in ibrutinib-treated CLL. Profiled with immunoSEQ multiplex PCR; TCRdb holds only in-frame clones, not every one. The sample gives about 330,000 clones, around 66% of which show up once; roughly 6.7% is in the top ten. Sequencing used PBMCs, obtained after 36 months of ibrutinib treatment. The receptors originated from a human donor with chronic lymphocytic leukemia. The CDR3 runs from the conserved cysteine through the conserved F or W. Clone size is stated in some rows and not others, as once, few, many or a class when expanded.

>14|-|TRBV7-8
CASSPKARTGELFF
>13|-|TRBV6-5
CASSYSGQFGYTF
>16|-|TRBV25-1
CASSGAWTGGRETQYF
>15|-|TRBV27
CASTSGRTGWYEQYF
>13|-|TRBV2
CASSEGYFYEQYF
>16|-|TRBV27
CASSLRGPKAWDTQYF
>16|-|TRBV10-3
CAISERGANSYNEQFF
>14|-|TRBV19
CATKTTGSNYGYTF
>18|-|TRBV13
CASSLGGLLAGDTGELFF
>15|-|TRBV6-1
CASSPYRGDTGELFF
>13|few|TRBV2
CASSVMQSYEQYF
>17|-|TRBV23-1
CASSQTLRDSYTGELFF
>18|-|TRBV23-1
CASNPRQAGVVVGTEAFF
>11|few|TRBV10-3
CATQGAEGYTF
>16|-|TRBV19
CASSKIAGASTDTQYF
>15|few|TRBV18
CASSAGTETGNTIYF
>16|-|TRBV23-1
CASSQPDRGYSYEQYF
>15|-|TRBV7-3
CASSKTGTSNNEQFF
>17|once|TRBV4-1
CASSPRALAGGEETQYF
>13|-|TRBV11-2
CASSLVLGTEAFF
>14|-|TRBV5-1
CASSYDGSNQPQHF
>11|-|TRBV6-5
CASSYSSEQYF
>12|few|TRBV5-5
CASKGPNYGYTF
>13|-|TRBV18
CASSPQGRGEQYF
>23|-|TRBV5-1
CASSLTAGAERYLLLEDTGELFF
>12|few|TRBV29-1
CSVVLPSYEQYF
>11|few|TRBV5-1
CASRGTYEQYF
>15|few|TRBV7-2
CASSSTRTGVNEQFF
>14|-|TRBV19
CASSVARGPYGYTF
>16|-|TRBV30
CASGTSDFPTTDTQYF
>12|-|TRBV2
CASSGGGQPQHF
>11|few|TRBV29-1
CSVAPNYGYTF
>16|few|TRBV4-1
CASSQGTGALGYGYTF
>19|once|TRBV9
CASSVGASGRGFGTGELFF
>15|-|TRBV10-2
CASSERGQGPYGYTF
>15|-|TRBV21-1
CASSILTGTAYGYTF
>14|few|TRBV4-1
CASSQDGLFGEQYF
>13|few|TRBV7-9
CASSADRNTEAFF
>13|few|TRBV9
CASSDGGTDTQYF
>13|-|TRBV7-3
CASSPKPTDTQYF
>16|-|TRBV6-6
CARPTTAGGPHGEQFF
>12|-|TRBV25-1
CASSEGGWELFF